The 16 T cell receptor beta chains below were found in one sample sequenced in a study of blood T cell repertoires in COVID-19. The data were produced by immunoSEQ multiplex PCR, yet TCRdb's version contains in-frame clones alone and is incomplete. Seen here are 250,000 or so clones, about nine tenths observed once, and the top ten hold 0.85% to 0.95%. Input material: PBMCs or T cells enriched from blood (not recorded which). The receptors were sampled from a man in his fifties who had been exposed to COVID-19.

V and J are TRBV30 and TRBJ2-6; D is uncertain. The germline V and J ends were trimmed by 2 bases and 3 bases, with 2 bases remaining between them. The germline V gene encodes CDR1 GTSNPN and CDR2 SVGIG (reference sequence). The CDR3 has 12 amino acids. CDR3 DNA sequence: TGTGCCTGGAGTCGTGGGGCCAACGTCCTGACTTTC. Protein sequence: CAWSRGANVLTF.

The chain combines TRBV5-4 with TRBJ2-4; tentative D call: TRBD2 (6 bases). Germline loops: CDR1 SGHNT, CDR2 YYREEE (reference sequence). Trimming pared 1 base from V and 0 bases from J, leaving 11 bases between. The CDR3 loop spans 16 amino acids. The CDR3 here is CASSLPGGLAKNIQYF. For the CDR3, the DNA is TGTGCCAGCAGCTTGCCCGGGGGTCTAGCCAAAAACATTCAGTACTTC.

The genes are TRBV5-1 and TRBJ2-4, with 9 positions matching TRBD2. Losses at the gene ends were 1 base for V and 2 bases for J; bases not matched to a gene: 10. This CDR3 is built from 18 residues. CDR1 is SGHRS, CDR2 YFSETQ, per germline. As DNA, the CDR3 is TGCGCCAGCAGCTTGAGGCTAGCGGGGCTGGGGACCAAAAACATTCAGTACTTC. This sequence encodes CASSLRLAGLGTKNIQYF.

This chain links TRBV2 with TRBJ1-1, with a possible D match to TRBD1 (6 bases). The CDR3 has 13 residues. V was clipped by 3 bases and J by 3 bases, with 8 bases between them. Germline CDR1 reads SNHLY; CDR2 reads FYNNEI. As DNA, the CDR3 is TGTGCCAGCAGTGAGGGGGCGGACACTGAAGCTTTCTTT. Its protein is CASSEGADTEAFF.

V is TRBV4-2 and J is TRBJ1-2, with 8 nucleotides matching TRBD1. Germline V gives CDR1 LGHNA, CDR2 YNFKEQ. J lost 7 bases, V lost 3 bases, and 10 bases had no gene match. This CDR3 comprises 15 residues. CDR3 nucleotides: TGTGCCAGCAGCCAGATGACAGGGGTCGGGTTTGGCTACACCTTC. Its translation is CASSQMTGVGFGYTF.

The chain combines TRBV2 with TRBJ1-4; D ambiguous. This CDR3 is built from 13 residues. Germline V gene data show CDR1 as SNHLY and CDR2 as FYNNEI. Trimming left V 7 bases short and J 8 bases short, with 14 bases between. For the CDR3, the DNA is TGTGCCAGCATAAGCGGGTTTGGGGAAAAACTGTTTTTT. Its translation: CASISGFGEKLFF.

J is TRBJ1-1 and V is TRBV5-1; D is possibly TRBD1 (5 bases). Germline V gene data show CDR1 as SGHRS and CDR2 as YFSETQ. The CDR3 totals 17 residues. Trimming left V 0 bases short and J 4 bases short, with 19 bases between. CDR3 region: CASSLAIGRVVSTEAFF. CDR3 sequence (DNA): TGCGCCAGCAGCTTGGCAATCGGCAGGGTAGTTTCCACTGAAGCTTTCTTT.

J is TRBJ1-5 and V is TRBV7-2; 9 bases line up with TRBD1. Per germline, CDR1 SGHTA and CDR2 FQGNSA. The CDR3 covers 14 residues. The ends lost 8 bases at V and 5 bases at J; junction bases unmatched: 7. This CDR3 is CASSEQGADQPQHF. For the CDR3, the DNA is TGTGCCAGCTCAGAACAGGGGGCGGATCAGCCCCAGCATTTT.

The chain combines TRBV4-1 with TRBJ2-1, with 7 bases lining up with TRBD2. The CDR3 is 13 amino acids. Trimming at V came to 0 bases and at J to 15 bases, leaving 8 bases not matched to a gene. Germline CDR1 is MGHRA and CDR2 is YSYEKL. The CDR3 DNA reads TGCGCCAGCAGCCAAGACCGAGCGGGATATTCGTTCTTC. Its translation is CASSQDRAGYSFF.

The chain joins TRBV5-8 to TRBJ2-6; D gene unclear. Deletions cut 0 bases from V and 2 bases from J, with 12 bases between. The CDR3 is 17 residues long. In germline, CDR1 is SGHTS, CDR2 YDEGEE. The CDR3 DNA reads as TGTGCCAGCAGCTTGGCATTCGGGTGGGCTGGGGCCAACGTCCTGACTTTC. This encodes CASSLAFGWAGANVLTF. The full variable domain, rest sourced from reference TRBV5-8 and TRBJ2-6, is EAGVTQSPTHLIKTRGQQATLRCSPISGHTSVYWYQQALGLGLQFLLWYDEGEERNRGNFPPRFSGRQFPNYSSELNVNALELEDSALYLCASSLAFGWAGANVLTFGAGSRLTVL.

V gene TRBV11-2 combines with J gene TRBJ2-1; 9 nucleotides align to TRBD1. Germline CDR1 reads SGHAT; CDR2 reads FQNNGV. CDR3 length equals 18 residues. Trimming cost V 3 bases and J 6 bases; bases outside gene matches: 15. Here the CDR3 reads CASSFPLGRGTGSNEQFF. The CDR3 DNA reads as TGTGCCAGCAGCTTCCCCCTGGGGAGGGGGACAGGGAGCAATGAGCAGTTCTTC.

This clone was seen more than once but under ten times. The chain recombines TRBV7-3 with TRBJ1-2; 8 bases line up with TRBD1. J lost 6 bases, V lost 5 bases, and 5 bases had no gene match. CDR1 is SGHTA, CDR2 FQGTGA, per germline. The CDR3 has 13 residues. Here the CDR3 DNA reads TGTGCCAGCAGCCGCGGGACAGGAGATGGCTACACCTTC. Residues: CASSRGTGDGYTF. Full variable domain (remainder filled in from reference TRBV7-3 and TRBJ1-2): GAGVSQTPSNKVTEKGKYVELRCDPISGHTALYWYRQSLGQGPEFLIYFQGTGAADDSGLPNDRFFAVRPEGSVSTLKIQRTERGDSAVYLCASSRGTGDGYTFGSGTRLTVV.

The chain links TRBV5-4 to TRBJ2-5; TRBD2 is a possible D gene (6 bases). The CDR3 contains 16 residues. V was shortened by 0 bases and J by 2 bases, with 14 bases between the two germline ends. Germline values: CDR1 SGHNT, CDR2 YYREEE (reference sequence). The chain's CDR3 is CASSLGGGVVQETQYF. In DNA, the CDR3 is TGTGCCAGCAGCTTGGGTGGAGGGGTCGTACAAGAGACCCAGTACTTC.

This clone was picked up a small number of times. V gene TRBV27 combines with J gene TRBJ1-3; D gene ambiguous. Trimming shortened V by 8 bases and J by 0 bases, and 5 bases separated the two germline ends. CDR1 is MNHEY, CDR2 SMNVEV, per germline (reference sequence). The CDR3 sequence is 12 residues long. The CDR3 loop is CASPSSGNTIYF. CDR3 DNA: TGTGCCAGCCCTAGCTCTGGAAACACCATATATTTT.

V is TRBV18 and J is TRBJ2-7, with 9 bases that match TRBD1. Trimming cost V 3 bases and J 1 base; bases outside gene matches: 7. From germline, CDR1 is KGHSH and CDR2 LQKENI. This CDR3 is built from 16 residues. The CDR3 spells CASSPRVGQGSYEQYF. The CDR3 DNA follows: TGTGCCAGCTCACCCAGAGTTGGACAGGGGTCCTACGAGCAGTACTTC.

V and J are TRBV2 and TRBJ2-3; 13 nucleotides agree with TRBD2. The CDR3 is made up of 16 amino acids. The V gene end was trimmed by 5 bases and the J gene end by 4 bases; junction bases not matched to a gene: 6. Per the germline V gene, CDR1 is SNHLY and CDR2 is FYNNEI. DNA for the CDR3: TGTGCCAGCAGTCGGACTAGCGGGAGAGTGGCAGATACGCAGTATTTT. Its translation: CASSRTSGRVADTQYF.